This is a list of T cell receptor beta chains from one sample in a study of T cells in Graves' hyperthyroidism and ophthalmopathy. TCRdb re-called the multiplex PCR reads through MiXCR, storing one row per CDR3 protein. The table lists approximately 500,000 distinct CDR3 sequences, around 45% of them singletons, with about 8% in the top ten. The specimen was peripheral blood or thyroid tissue (not recorded which). All receptors come from a woman under 30 with Graves' hyperthyroidism. CDR3s include the opening cysteine and the closing phenylalanine or tryptophan. A D gene is named only where the DNA matches it firmly. The size of a clone is reported for some rows only, either as once, few or many, or as a class for expanded clones.

-	many	TRBV20-1	TRBJ1-2	CSAPGHLDYGYTF	TGCAGTGCCCCGGGACATCTGGACTATGGCTACACCTTC
-	-	TRBV11-3	TRBJ1-2	CASRSLAGGNTF	TGTGCCAGCAGATCCCTAGCGGGGGGAAACACCTTC
-	many	TRBV12-5	TRBJ1-2	CASGQAGGYTF	TGTGCTAGTGGTCAAGCGGGAGGCTACACCTTC
TRBD2	-	TRBV7-7	TRBJ2-3	CASSLGLAGADTQYF	TGTGCCAGCAGCTTAGGACTAGCGGGAGCTGATACGCAGTATTTT
TRBD2	many	TRBV29-1	TRBJ2-7	CSVEDRGSGRAPYEQYF	TGCAGCGTTGAAGATCGCGGTAGCGGGAGGGCCCCCTACGAGCAGTACTTC
-	many	TRBV5-1	TRBJ1-5	CASSFGTPNQPQHF	TGCGCCAGCAGCTTCGGGACTCCGAATCAGCCCCAGCATTTT
-	-	TRBV19	TRBJ1-2	CASSDRGFEGYTF	TGTGCCAGTAGCGATCGGGGATTCGAGGGCTACACCTTC
TRBD2	-	TRBV20-1	TRBJ2-7	CSARFTSGRAQYF	TGCAGTGCTAGGTTTACTAGCGGGAGAGCGCAGTACTTC
-	-	TRBV2	TRBJ1-5	CASSFGTQNQPQHF	TGTGCCAGCAGTTTCGGGACACAAAATCAGCCCCAGCATTTT
-	-	TRBV12-3/TRBV12-4	TRBJ2-7	CASSVGGGNQPQQYF	TGTGCCAGCAGCGTAGGAGGAGGCAATCAGCCCCAGCAGTACTTC
-	-	TRBV16	TRBJ1-4	CASSQHTGAFVEKLFF	TGTGCCAGCAGCCAACATACGGGGGCGTTTGTTGAAAAACTGTTTTTT
-	-	TRBV4-2	TRBJ1-4	CASSLGRGPEEKLFF	TGTGCCAGCAGCTTAGGGCGGGGGCCAGAAGAAAAACTGTTTTTT
-	-	TRBV7-2	TRBJ2-7	CASTGGLPGHEQYF	TGTGCCAGCACCGGGGGTCTACCTGGCCACGAGCAGTACTTC
-	-	TRBV11-2	TRBJ2-7	CASSDTSGTGGYEQYF	TGTGCCAGCAGCGACACTAGCGGGACAGGGGGTTACGAGCAGTACTTC
TRBD2	many	TRBV10-3	TRBJ2-7	CAISEPTSGRPRSYEQYF	TGTGCCATCAGTGAGCCGACTAGCGGGAGGCCGCGGTCCTACGAGCAGTACTTC
TRBD2	many	TRBV7-8	TRBJ2-7	CASSAYLSGSGDEQYF	TGTGCCAGCAGCGCATATCTTAGCGGGAGTGGGGACGAGCAGTACTTC
-	-	TRBV20-1	TRBJ1-6	CSANRRGSYNSPLHF	TGCAGTGCCAATCGTCGGGGGTCCTATAATTCACCCCTCCACTTT
TRBD2	once	TRBV10-3	TRBJ2-7	CAISDSTGLAFSYEQYF	TGTGCCATCAGTGACTCCACGGGACTAGCGTTTTCCTACGAGCAGTACTTC
TRBD2	-	TRBV20-1	TRBJ2-3	CSASGNTGLAGVGADTQYF	TGCAGTGCTAGCGGAAACACGGGACTAGCGGGAGTCGGCGCAGATACGCAGTATTTT
-	once	TRBV20-1	TRBJ2-5	CRGGEASARTQYF	TGCAGAGGGGGGGAGGCCTCGGCGAGGACCCAGTACTTC
TRBD2	-	TRBV5-4	TRBJ2-3	CASSFGTSGKSTDTQYF	TGTGCCAGCAGCTTTGGGACTAGCGGGAAGAGCACAGATACGCAGTATTTT
-	-	TRBV14	TRBJ2-6	CASSPRLDHTEAF	TGTGCCAGCAGCCCCCGACTGGATCACACTGAAGCTTTC
-	many	TRBV7-8	TRBJ1-4	CASSSDIRDTHEKLFF	TGTGCCAGCAGCTCCGACATCCGGGACACCCATGAAAAACTGTTTTTT
-	once	TRBV15	TRBJ1-4	CATSRGAAPNEKLFF	TGTGCCACCAGCAGAGGGGCAGCACCTAATGAAAAACTGTTTTTT
-	-	TRBV4-2	TRBJ2-6	CASSQGERENGANVLTF	TGTGCCAGCAGCCAAGGGGAACGGGAGAACGGGGCCAACGTCCTGACTTTC
TRBD2	-	TRBV29-1	TRBJ2-7	CSVGPTAGVSEQYF	TGCAGCGTTGGGCCCACAGCGGGAGTTTCCGAGCAGTACTTC
-	-	TRBV9	TRBJ1-2	CASRETEDGYTF	TGTGCCAGCAGGGAGACGGAGGATGGCTACACCTTC
TRBD2	many	TRBV7-2	TRBJ2-2	CASSLEGSGRLNTGELFF	TGTGCCAGCAGCTTAGAGGGTAGCGGGAGACTTAACACCGGGGAGCTGTTTTTT
TRBD1	many	TRBV19	TRBJ2-5	CASRETGVWQTQYF	TGTGCCAGTAGAGAGACAGGGGTGTGGCAGACCCAGTACTTC
-	many	TRBV30	TRBJ2-5	CAWSVGGGGQETQYF	TGTGCCTGGAGTGTCGGAGGGGGTGGCCAAGAGACCCAGTACTTC
TRBD2	-	TRBV29-1	TRBJ2-7	CSVSGTSKDEQYF	TGCAGCGTGAGTGGGACTAGCAAGGATGAGCAGTACTTC
TRBD1	-	TRBV7-8	TRBJ1-1	CATEQGTVVNTEAFF	TGTGCCACCGAACAGGGGACAGTGGTCAACACTGAAGCTTTCTTT
-	few	TRBV7-6	TRBJ2-7	CASSSTTVSYEQYF	TGTGCCAGCAGCTCCACGACGGTTTCCTACGAGCAGTACTTC
TRBD1	-	TRBV29-1	TRBJ2-7	CSVAARDRGYEQYF	TGCAGCGTCGCCGCCCGGGACAGGGGTTACGAGCAGTACTTC
-	many	TRBV20-1	TRBJ2-3	CSARDGGSTDTQYF	TGCAGTGCTAGAGATGGAGGGAGCACAGATACGCAGTATTTT
-	-	TRBV27	TRBJ1-1	CASSLIAGGTEAFF	TGTGCCAGCAGTTTAATAGCGGGAGGCACTGAAGCTTTCTTT
TRBD1	many	TRBV12-3/TRBV12-4	TRBJ1-3	CASRGTGVAGNTIYF	TGTGCCAGCAGGGGGACAGGAGTCGCTGGAAACACCATATATTTT
-	-	TRBV5-6	TRBJ1-1	CASSLAEDTEAFF	TGTGCCAGCAGCTTGGCCGAGGACACTGAAGCTTTCTTT
TRBD2	few	TRBV19	TRBJ2-7	CASSISREYEQYF	TGTGCCAGTAGTATATCGCGGGAGTACGAGCAGTACTTC
-	many	TRBV2	TRBJ1-4	CASSRDGTNEKLFF	TGTGCCAGCAGTCGGGACGGAACTAATGAAAAACTGTTTTTT
TRBD1	many	TRBV7-9	TRBJ1-5	CASSLDRGYQPQHF	TGTGCCAGCAGCTTAGACAGGGGCTATCAGCCCCAGCATTTT
-	many	TRBV27	TRBJ1-1	CASSFGQAREAFF	TGTGCCAGCAGTTTTGGCCAGGCCCGCGAAGCTTTCTTT
-	many	TRBV7-2	TRBJ2-3	CASSLFAGTDTQYF	TGTGCCAGCAGCTTATTCGCAGGCACAGATACGCAGTATTTT
-	many	TRBV7-9	TRBJ2-2	CASSEVGELFF	TGTGCCAGCAGCGAGGTCGGGGAGCTGTTTTTT
-	many	TRBV6-1	TRBJ1-4	CASRFWHSTNEKLFF	TGTGCCAGCAGGTTTTGGCATTCAACTAATGAAAAACTGTTTTTT
-	-	TRBV10-3	TRBJ1-2	CAIRKGTRPYGYTF	TGTGCCATCAGGAAAGGGACAAGACCTTATGGCTACACCTTC
TRBD1	-	TRBV15	TRBJ1-4	CATSRDRGDRDNEKLFF	TGTGCCACCAGCAGAGATCGAGGGGACAGGGATAATGAAAAACTGTTTTTT
-	many	TRBV7-9	TRBJ1-3	CASSFRVGNTIYF	TGTGCCAGCAGCTTCCGGGTAGGAAACACCATATATTTT
-	many	TRBV5-1	TRBJ2-5	CASSLGGRSQTQYF	TGCGCCAGCAGCTTGGGTGGCAGGTCACAGACCCAGTACTTC
-	many	TRBV6-5	TRBJ2-7	CASSYSRAGFYEQYF	TGTGCCAGCAGTTACTCGAGGGCAGGTTTCTACGAGCAGTACTTC
TRBD1	-	TRBV3-1	TRBJ2-7	CASSQGDSRVEQYF	TGTGCCAGCAGCCAAGGGGACAGTCGGGTCGAGCAGTACTTC
-	many	TRBV9	TRBJ2-7	CASSATPDWNYEQYF	TGTGCCAGCAGCGCCACGCCGGACTGGAACTACGAGCAGTACTTC
-	few	TRBV7-9	TRBJ1-1	CASSSGGGGSTEAFF	TGTGCCAGCAGTTCGGGGGGGGGGGGCTCCACTGAAGCTTTCTTT
-	many	TRBV7-8	TRBJ1-5	CASSSTDQPQHF	TGTGCCAGCAGCTCGACAGATCAGCCCCAGCATTTT
-	-	TRBV28	TRBJ1-3	CASSLPGLGNTIYF	TGTGCCAGCAGTTTACCAGGGCTTGGAAACACCATATATTTT
-	-	TRBV19	TRBJ1-4	CASSPALREKLVF	TGTGCCAGTAGCCCCGCCCTGCGAGAAAAACTGGTTTTT
-	-	TRBV10-3	TRBJ2-6	CAISGAQLDSGANVLTF	TGTGCCATCAGTGGGGCACAGTTGGACTCTGGGGCCAACGTCCTGACTTTC
-	-	TRBV29-1	TRBJ1-1	CSVERSYRNTEAFF	TGCAGCGTTGAACGCAGCTACAGGAACACTGAAGCTTTCTTT
-	-	TRBV10-3	TRBJ1-5	CAISGLGGGQPQHF	TGTGCCATCAGTGGGTTGGGGGGGGGTCAGCCCCAGCATTTT